The sample holds one count of the clone carrying this TCR beta chain. The antigen is not known. The study ran its PCR with 60 Vbeta and 13 Jbeta primers. Sequenced by immunoSEQ multiplex PCR; TCRdb stores in-frame clones only, minus some. The sample has about 130,000 clones, just under 80% seen once; the top ten hold about 1.7%. The entry originates in a study of cytomegalovirus exposure and HLA in healthy donors. Findings and limits, study-wide: Productive rates of about 87% or about 30% were seen for most TCR beta V segments in an earlier analysis. No immune exposure information besides CMV serostatus was available. What was likely a sequencing artifact was a cluster of highly shared sequence variants. Evidence from a later analysis indicated that most CMV-associated TCR beta chains looked HLA-restricted.

CDR3 length: 16 amino acids. Germline values: CDR1 LGHNA, CDR2 YNFKEQ. Trimming removed 4 bases from V and 4 bases from J; junction bases left unmatched: 8. The rearrangement links TRBV4-2 to TRBJ2-2; 8 nucleotides align to TRBD2. This clonotype was obtained from a woman aged 40 to 50 in good health and CMV-seronegative. Sequencing was done on a sample of PBMCs. The CDR3 loop is CASSRYGGAGTGELFF. CDR3 nucleotides: TGTGCCAGCAGCCGATACGGGGGGGCAGGCACCGGGGAGCTGTTTTTT.